Listed here is a single T cell receptor (beta chain). Its antigen is not known. The sample is drawn from a study of OX40 agonist ivuxolimab in advanced cancers. Study results and limitations: Part of the nonresponder group also had normalized T-cell clonal expansion that was low.

The protocol was immunoSEQ multiplex PCR, while the TCRdb copy is restricted to in-frame clones and leaves out a portion. The sample contains roughly 76,000 clones, about nine tenths of which appear only once. The source material was CD4+ or CD8+ T cells sorted from blood, sampled in a trial of the OX40 agonist ivuxolimab. This sequence was found in an adult with an advanced solid tumor such as melanoma, head and neck, liver or kidney cancer.

CDR3 region: CASSNDYGYTF. CDR3 coding DNA: TGTGCCAGCAGCAACGACTATGGCTACACCTTC. J is TRBJ1-2 and V is TRBV6-6, with D unclear. Per germline, CDR1 MNHNY and CDR2 SVGAGI (reference sequence). The CDR3 covers 11 residues. Trimming pared 6 bases from V and 3 bases from J, leaving 5 bases between.